This record looks at one T cell receptor (beta chain) sequence and its context. Its antigen is not identified. The V gene lost 5 bases and the J gene lost 6 bases, with 13 bases spanning the gap. This CDR3 is built from 14 residues. Germline V gene sequence: CDR1 KGHSH, CDR2 LQKENI. The sample is drawn from a study of T cell responses to AZD1222 COVID-19 vaccine. Notes on the study in general: Unmutated variant regions are reportedly the target of nearly half of TCRs that are spike-specific.

Method: immunoSEQ multiplex PCR; TCRdb's copy keeps in-frame clones and lacks some. The repertoire holds roughly 70,000 clones, with approximately 90% as singletons. This sequence joins TRBV18 and TRBJ2-2, with D perhaps matching TRBD1 (5 bases). The source of this sequence is an adult who received the MenACWY meningococcal vaccine as a control. The sample in question was peripheral blood, obtained 28 days after the second dose of the MenACWY control vaccine. The CDR3 DNA sequence: TGTGCCAGCTCAGCCAGGGATGTGGCCGGGGAGCTGTTTTTT. It codes for CASSARDVAGELFF. Together with reference TRBV18 and TRBJ2-2, the CDR3 gives the full variable domain: NAGVMQNPRHLVRRRGQEARLRCSPMKGHSHVYWYRQLPEEGLKFMVYLQKENIIDESGMPKERFSAEFPKEGPSILRIQQVVRGDSAAYFCASSARDVAGELFFGEGSRLTVL.